The present T cell receptor beta chain was sequenced within a study of T cells in tumors and immune-related adverse events (dated by TCRdb to about 2021). Reading the label with the study, this specimen's treatment or condition is: nivolumab (PD-1 blockade) given before sampling. The DNeasy Blood and Tissue Kit was used to extract DNA from formalin-fixed paraffin-embedded specimens. Note on this clone: Its antigen remains unidentified. No qualities accompany the bases; no much larger clone lies one base away.

The TCR beta locus was amplified and sequenced with the immunoSEQ assay, yielding bulk TCR Vbeta CDR3 data. Per the original workflow: Non-productive CDR3s, sequences shorter than 7 amino acids, and those not starting with C or ending with F/W were excluded. Analysis was limited to specimens with at least 1000 reads, and clonotypes were defined at the amino acid level. To compute clonality, Pielou's evenness was subtracted from 1. To equalize library sizes, abundance-weighted random subsampling with replacement was performed 100 times so that 95% confidence intervals could be reported. Repertoire overlap was quantified with the Morisita overlap index, and the top 40 clones per specimen were checked for overlap with the irAE. Here the immuneACCESS table is served through TCRdb, limited to in-frame sequences with V and J called. Missing clones are a known gap in these copies; in checked studies unresolved V genes cover under half, and the rest lacks a known reason. V, J and clone size derive from that table, while D and trimming were established from the DNA sequence. In all, the sample holds fewer than 25,000 clones, and 75% to 95% of those were seen once. Approximately 1.5% of the sample belongs to the ten largest clones.

V was cut back by 3 bases and J by 2 bases, leaving a gap of 9 bases between them. CDR1 and CDR2 are drawn from the germline V gene: MDHEN, SYDVKM. From cysteine to phenylalanine, the CDR3 is 14 amino acids long. Only the CDR3 part of the read is kept: 42 bases, read in frame from the first base. Here the sequenced sample was lymph node tissue, taken from a patient treated with anti-PD-1 therapy. The sequence derives from a female donor with metastatic renal cell carcinoma. The chain couples TRBV28 to TRBJ2-3, with a tentative D gene TRBD2 over 6 matching bases. In nucleotides, the sequence is TGTGCCAGCAGTTTGGGCGGGGTCACAGATACGCAGTATTTT. Translated, it reads CASSLGGVTDTQYF.